Below, 22 T cell receptor beta chains from the same sample are listed, as sequenced in a study of response to subunit inactivated influenza vaccine. Using its own MiXCR run on the RT-PCR reads, TCRdb lists one record per CDR3 protein. This sample yields 400,000 to 650,000 distinct CDR3 sequences, of which approximately 6.9% are seen a single time; under 15% belongs to the top ten. The sequencing used PBMCs from blood, collected 23 to 25 months after vaccination. Receptors originate from a man aged 50 to 69 who received an inactivated influenza vaccine.

CDR3 sequence reads: CAISDGLGGANVLTF. The CDR3 DNA reads TGTGCCATCAGTGACGGACTAGGAGGGGCCAACGTCCTGACTTTC. The chain couples TRBV10-3 to TRBJ2-6, with 7 bases matching TRBD2. The J segment lost 4 bases and the V segment lost 3 bases, leaving 3 bases of the junction unmatched. The CDR3 contains 15 residues. Germline CDR1 ENHRY, CDR2 SYGVKD.

This clonotype came up many times. The rearrangement uses TRBV7-2 and TRBJ2-3; the D gene is possibly TRBD2 (7 bases). V lost 1 base and J 2 bases, leaving 13 bases between the germline ends. CDR1 and CDR2 from the germline V gene are SGHTA and FQGNSA. CDR3 length equals 16 residues. This CDR3 reads CASSLVAGAYTDTQYF. The CDR3 bases are TGTGCCAGCAGCTTAGTGGCGGGGGCTTACACAGATACGCAGTATTTT.

The chain employs TRBV20-1 and TRBJ1-1, with D unresolved. Germline assignment: CDR1 DFQATT and CDR2 SNEGSKA (reference sequence). Trimming took 0 bases from V and 1 from J, leaving 12 bases between them. The CDR3 length is 15 residues. Here the CDR3 reads CSARESGRTNTEAFF. The CDR3 nucleotides are TGCAGTGCTAGAGAGTCGGGCCGGACGAACACTGAAGCTTTCTTT.

V and J are TRBV28 and TRBJ2-5; TRBD2 agrees at 15 bases. Germline CDR1 MDHEN, CDR2 SYDVKM. The CDR3 has 17 residues. Germline trimming cut 6 bases from V and 6 bases from J; bases unmatched to any gene: 11. The CDR3 spells CASSSGLAGGRLKTQYF. The CDR3 DNA is TGTGCCAGCAGCTCCGGACTAGCGGGAGGGCGGTTGAAGACCCAGTACTTC.

This clonotype was seen ten or more times. The chain links TRBV3-1 to TRBJ2-1; a possible D gene is TRBD2 (5 bases). The CDR3 loop spans 13 amino acids. V lost 4 bases and J lost 10, with 14 bases in between. CDR1 and CDR2 (germline): LGHDT, YNNKEL (reference sequence). The CDR3 spells CASSLRTTGEQFF. In DNA, the CDR3 is TGTGCCAGCAGCCTTCGAACGACGGGGGAGCAGTTCTTC.

This clonotype came up many times. The genes are TRBV4-1 and TRBJ2-2; the D gene is possibly TRBD2 (6 bases). The germline V and J ends were trimmed by 6 bases and 6 bases, with 20 bases remaining between them. The CDR3 has 16 amino acids. Germline V CDR1 and CDR2: MGHRA, YSYEKL. CDR3 in DNA: TGCGCCAGCAGTCACGGAGGGGTTCGTAGGTCCGGGGAGCTGTTTTTT. It codes for CASSHGGVRRSGELFF.

The V and J genes are TRBV25-1 and TRBJ2-2; D is unclear. With 6 bases removed from V and 1 base from J, the gap between germline ends came to 6 bases. The CDR3 sequence is 13 residues long. Germline V lookup: CDR1 MGHDK, CDR2 SYGVNS. Written as DNA, the CDR3 is TGTGCCAGCAGGGCCGGGAACACCGGGGAGCTGTTTTTT. Translation: CASRAGNTGELFF.

The table lists this clonotype with many counts. This chain connects TRBV7-9 to TRBJ2-3; TRBD1 is a possible D gene (6 bases). CDR3 length equals 16 residues. Germline CDR1 and CDR2: SEHNR and FQNEAQ (reference sequence). V was shortened by 5 bases and J by 4 bases, with 19 bases between the two germline ends. In nucleotides, the CDR3 is TGTGCCAGCAGCCCCTTTTTGGGGGCCGACGCAGATACGCAGTATTTT. It codes for CASSPFLGADADTQYF.

This clonotype was detected only a few times. V and J are TRBV6-1 and TRBJ2-5; 9 bases are shared with TRBD2. This CDR3 is built from 16 residues. The germline V gene has CDR1 MNHNS and CDR2 SASEGT. The V gene end was trimmed by 6 bases and the J gene end by 2 bases; junction bases not matched to a gene: 10. CDR3: CASSPLRLAVQETQYF. The CDR3 coding sequence is TGTGCCAGCAGCCCTTTACGACTAGCGGTTCAAGAGACCCAGTACTTC.

The V and J genes are TRBV20-1 and TRBJ1-5; D is undetermined. V was trimmed by 3 bases and J by 7 bases, leaving 13 bases between them. The germline CDR1 and CDR2 sequences are DFQATT and SNEGSKA (reference sequence). The CDR3 sequence is 13 residues long. CDR3 DNA sequence: TGCAGTGCTAGGGGCCAGCTGCTGCAGCCCCAGCATTTT. It specifies CSARGQLLQPQHF.

This clonotype was seen many times. The rearrangement joins TRBV6-1 to TRBJ2-5; 7 nucleotides line up with TRBD1. The germline CDR1 and CDR2 sequences are MNHNS and SASEGT. The CDR3 is 15 amino acids. Trimming cost V 6 bases and J 1 base; bases outside gene matches: 8. The CDR3 DNA follows: TGTGCCAGCAGCCGAGGACAGGCGACCCAAGAGACCCAGTACTTC. Protein product: CASSRGQATQETQYF.

The chain uses TRBV10-2 and TRBJ1-1; tentative D call: TRBD1 (5 bases). Germline V lookup: CDR1 WSHSY, CDR2 SAAADI. The V end was cut by 11 bases, the J end by 6 bases, with 13 bases between. This CDR3 has 11 residues. The CDR3 region has the DNA TGCGCCTGTGGGGGATATCCTGAAGCTTTCTTT. Encoded protein: CACGGYPEAFF.

At least ten counts were recorded for this clonotype. J is TRBJ2-7 and V is TRBV28, with 7 bases lining up with TRBD2. From germline, CDR1 is MDHEN and CDR2 SYDVKM. J gave up 0 bases and V 3 bases, and 2 bases lay outside the gene matches. The CDR3 sequence is 14 residues long. The CDR3 sequence: CASSFQRDSYEQYF. The CDR3, as DNA: TGTGCCAGCAGTTTTCAGCGGGACTCCTACGAGCAGTACTTC.

This clonotype has just a few counts. The genes are TRBV28 and TRBJ2-3; D unclear. The germline CDR1 and CDR2 sequences are MDHEN and SYDVKM. The CDR3 spans 15 residues. Trimming cost V 7 bases and J 3 bases, with 17 bases left between them. The CDR3 is CASNLDLGSTDTQYF. The CDR3 DNA sequence: TGTGCCAGCAACCTGGACCTCGGTTCAACAGATACGCAGTATTTT.

This chain connects TRBV28 to TRBJ2-7; tentative D call: TRBD2 (7 bases). Trimming removed 7 bases from V and 5 bases from J, with 21 bases in between. The CDR3 length is 15 residues. Germline V CDR1 and CDR2: MDHEN, SYDVKM. Here the CDR3 reads CASTMGGGSVNEQYF. The DNA of the CDR3 is TGTGCCAGCACCATGGGGGGCGGGAGTGTCAACGAGCAGTACTTC.

This clonotype appeared many times. The chain carries TRBV28 and TRBJ2-1; 9 bases line up with TRBD2. Germline V gives CDR1 MDHEN, CDR2 SYDVKM. V shed 2 bases and J 0 bases; nucleotides not matched to a gene: 8. The CDR3 extends over 18 amino acids. CDR3 region: CASSLRGGVSSSYNEQFF. The CDR3 bases are TGTGCCAGCAGTTTACGCGGGGGGGTATCAAGCTCCTACAATGAGCAGTTCTTC.

The genes are TRBV29-1 and TRBJ2-1, with a tentative D call TRBD1 (5 bases). Germline V gene sequence: CDR1 SQVTM, CDR2 ANQGSEA. The CDR3 spans 14 residues. Trimming took off 1 base at V and 2 bases at J, with 9 bases between the two ends. This CDR3 is CSVEGQGPYNEQFF. The CDR3 DNA is TGCAGCGTTGAAGGCCAGGGTCCCTACAATGAGCAGTTCTTC.

The CDR3 loop is CASSPRGKMADTQYF. CDR3 bases: TGTGCCAGCTCACCAAGGGGGAAGATGGCAGATACGCAGTATTTT. The V gene is TRBV18, the J gene TRBJ2-3, with D maybe TRBD1 (6 bases). This CDR3 has 15 residues. Germline assignment: CDR1 KGHSH and CDR2 LQKENI. The V end lost 2 bases, the J end lost 4 bases, and 13 bases lay between the germline ends.

The rearrangement uses TRBV24-1 and TRBJ2-3; TRBD2 matches 14 bases. The germline CDR1 and CDR2 sequences are KGHDR and SFDVKD. J was trimmed by 5 bases and V by 1 base; bases with no gene match: 7. There are 18 residues in the CDR3. CDR3 loop: CATSDFKTSGGVRDTQYF. CDR3 coding DNA: TGTGCCACCAGTGATTTCAAGACTAGCGGGGGGGTCCGAGATACGCAGTATTTT.

This clonotype has only a few counts. The chain couples TRBV6-1 to TRBJ1-4; D is perhaps TRBD1 (5 bases). The CDR3 is made up of 14 amino acids. The V end was cut by 3 bases, the J end by 8 bases, with 13 bases between. Germline V gene lookup returns CDR1 MNHNS and CDR2 SASEGT. Here the CDR3 DNA reads TGTGCCAGCAGTGAGGGACGTGGGGGGGAAAAACTGTTTTTT. As protein: CASSEGRGGEKLFF.

This clonotype came up a few times. The chain joins TRBV27 to TRBJ1-1, with no clear D. Germline values: CDR1 MNHEY, CDR2 SMNVEV (reference sequence). Between the trimmed V and J ends, which lost 11 bases and 6 bases, there was a span of 16 bases. The CDR3 is 12 amino acids. The DNA for the CDR3 is TGTGCCGGATCCGGACCCGACGCTGAAGCTTTCTTT. This codes for CAGSGPDAEAFF.

This clonotype came up a few times. This chain joins TRBV18 and TRBJ2-5; D remains ambiguous. The CDR3 totals 14 residues. Germline V gene lookup returns CDR1 KGHSH and CDR2 LQKENI. Trimming removed 4 bases from V and 1 base from J, with 10 bases in between. The CDR3 region has the DNA TGTGCCAGCTCACAAAGGGCCTCCCAAGAGACCCAGTACTTC. Its protein product is CASSQRASQETQYF.